This T cell receptor beta chain was sequenced in a study of shared clonotypes between healthy human individuals. V shed 5 bases, J shed 3 bases, and the junction held 8 bases outside the gene matches. The germline V gene has CDR1 SSHAT and CDR2 FNYEAQ (reference sequence). CDR3 length: 15 amino acids. The unsorted samples took tens of millions of PBMCs to get genomic DNA. DNA input for the unsorted PBMC replicate PCRs was around 300 ng, 25,000 to 30,000 T cell genomes. The sequenced material, unsorted PBMC DNA, was run on ten immunoSEQ deep assay plates. Generated by immunoSEQ multiplex PCR, the TCRdb table keeps only in-frame clones and is missing some. Of approximately 500,000 clones listed, approximately 80% are singletons.

V usage is TRBV7-7 and J usage is TRBJ2-3; 7 bases align to TRBD2. The receptor was derived from a middle-aged woman in good health. Some clones in this sample may be carry-over from other donors' samples. Sequenced sample: PBMCs. CDR3 protein: CASSEGLADTDTQYF. CDR3 DNA: TGTGCCAGCAGCGAAGGGCTAGCGGATACAGATACGCAGTATTTT.